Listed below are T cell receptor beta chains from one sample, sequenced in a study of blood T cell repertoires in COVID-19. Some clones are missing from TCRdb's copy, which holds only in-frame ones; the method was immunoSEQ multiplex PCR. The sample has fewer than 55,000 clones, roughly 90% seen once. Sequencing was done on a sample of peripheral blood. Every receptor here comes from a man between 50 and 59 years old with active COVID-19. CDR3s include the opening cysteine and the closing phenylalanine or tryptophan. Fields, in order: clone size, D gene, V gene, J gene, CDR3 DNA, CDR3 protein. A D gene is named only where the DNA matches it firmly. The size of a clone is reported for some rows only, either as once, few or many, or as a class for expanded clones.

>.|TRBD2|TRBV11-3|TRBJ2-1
TGTGCCAGCAGCTCAGCTAGCGGCTCCTACAATGAGCAGTTCTTC
CASSSASGSYNEQFF
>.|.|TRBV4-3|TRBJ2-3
TGCGCCAGCAGCCTCCGTCCCCCTGATACGCAGTATTTT
CASSLRPPDTQYF
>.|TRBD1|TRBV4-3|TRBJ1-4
TGCGCCAGCAGCCAAGAGAGGGGGACAGCTAATGAAAAACTGTTTTTT
CASSQERGTANEKLFF
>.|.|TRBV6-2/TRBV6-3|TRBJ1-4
TGTGCCAGCAGTTACGAGGACAGCCGGGATGAAAAACTGTTTTTT
CASSYEDSRDEKLFF
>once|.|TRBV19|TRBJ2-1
TGTGCCAGTGCCGGGACACAGACGAATGAGCAGTTCTTC
CASAGTQTNEQFF
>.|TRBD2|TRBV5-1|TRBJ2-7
TGCGCCAGCAGCTTGGAGGCCGTAGCGGGGATTACCTACGAGCAGTACTTC
CASSLEAVAGITYEQYF
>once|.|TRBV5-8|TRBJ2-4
TGTGCCAGCAGCTTGGGACAGGAATACAAAAACATTCAGTACTTC
CASSLGQEYKNIQYF
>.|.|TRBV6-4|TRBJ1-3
TGTGCCAGCAGTGACCAGGCCTCTGGAAACACCATATATTTT
CASSDQASGNTIYF
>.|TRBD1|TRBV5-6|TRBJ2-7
TGTGCCAGCAGCTTGGGACAGGGCATTGTCGTCTACGAGCAGTACTTC
CASSLGQGIVVYEQYF
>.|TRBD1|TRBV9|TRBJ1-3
TGTGCCAGCAGTGAGAACCGGGACAGGGGGCCCGGAAACACCATATATTTT
CASSENRDRGPGNTIYF
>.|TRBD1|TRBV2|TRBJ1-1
TGTGCCAGCACCCGAACAGGGGTGAACACTGAAGCTTTCTTT
CASTRTGVNTEAFF
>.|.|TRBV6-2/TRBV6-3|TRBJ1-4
TGTGCCAGCAGTAATCGGGGGGGGACGGAAAAACTGTTTTTT
CASSNRGGTEKLFF
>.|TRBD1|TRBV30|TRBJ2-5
TGTGCCTGGAGTAAGGGGGCTGCACAAGAGACCCAGTACTTC
CAWSKGAAQETQYF
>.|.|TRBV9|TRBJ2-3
TGTGCCAGCTCCGGGGGAGGTGGCTACACAGATACGCAGTATTTT
CASSGGGGYTDTQYF
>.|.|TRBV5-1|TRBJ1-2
TGCGCCAGCAGCTTTTTCAACGAGGAATATGGCTACACCTTC
CASSFFNEEYGYTF
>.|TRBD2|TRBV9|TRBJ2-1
TGTGCCAGCAGCCCCCTGCTAGCGGGGGGAGAGCAGTTCTTC
CASSPLLAGGEQFF
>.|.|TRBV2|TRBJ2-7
TGTGCCAGCAGTGAAGAGATCAGGCGGGTACGCGAGCAGTACTTC
CASSEEIRRVREQYF